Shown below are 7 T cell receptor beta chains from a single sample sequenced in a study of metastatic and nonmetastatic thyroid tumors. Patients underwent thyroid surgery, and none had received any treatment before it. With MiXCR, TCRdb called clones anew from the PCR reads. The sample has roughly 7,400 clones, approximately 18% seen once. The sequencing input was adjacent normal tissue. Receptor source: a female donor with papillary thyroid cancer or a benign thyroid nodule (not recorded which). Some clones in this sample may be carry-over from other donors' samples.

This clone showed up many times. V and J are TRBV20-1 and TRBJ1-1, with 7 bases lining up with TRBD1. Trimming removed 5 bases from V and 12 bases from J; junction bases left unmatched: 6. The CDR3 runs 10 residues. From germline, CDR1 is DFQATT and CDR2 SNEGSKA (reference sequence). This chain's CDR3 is CSAFDRVPFF. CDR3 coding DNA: TGCAGTGCTTTCGACAGGGTCCCTTTCTTT.

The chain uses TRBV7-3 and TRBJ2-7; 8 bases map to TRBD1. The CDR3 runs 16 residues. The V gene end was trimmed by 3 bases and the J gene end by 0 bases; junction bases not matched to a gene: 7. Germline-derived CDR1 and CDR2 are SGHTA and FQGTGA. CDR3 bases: TGTGCCAGCAGCTTGGGGGGACAGGCCAGCTCCTACGAGCAGTACTTC. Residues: CASSLGGQASSYEQYF.

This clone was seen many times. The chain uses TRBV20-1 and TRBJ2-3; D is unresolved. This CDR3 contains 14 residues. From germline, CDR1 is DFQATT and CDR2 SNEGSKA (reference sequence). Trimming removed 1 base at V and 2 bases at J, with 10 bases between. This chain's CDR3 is CSARGPGATDTQYF. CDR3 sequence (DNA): TGCAGTGCTAGAGGGCCCGGAGCCACAGATACGCAGTATTTT.

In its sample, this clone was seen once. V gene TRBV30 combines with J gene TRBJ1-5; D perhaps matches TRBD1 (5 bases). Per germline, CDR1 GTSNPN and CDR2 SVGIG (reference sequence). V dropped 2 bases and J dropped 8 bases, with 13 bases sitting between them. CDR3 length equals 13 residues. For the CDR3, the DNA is TGTGCCTGGAGTTGGGGACCGGGAGAGCCCCAGCATTTT. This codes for CAWSWGPGEPQHF.

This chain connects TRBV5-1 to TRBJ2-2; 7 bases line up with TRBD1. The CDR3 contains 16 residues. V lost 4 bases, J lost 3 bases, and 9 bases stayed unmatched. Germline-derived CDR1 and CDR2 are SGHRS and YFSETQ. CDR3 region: CASSRTTGSDTGELFF. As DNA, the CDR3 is TGCGCCAGCAGCCGTACGACAGGGTCCGACACCGGGGAGCTGTTTTTT.

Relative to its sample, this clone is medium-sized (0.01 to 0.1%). CDR3 bases: TGTGCCAGTAGTATAGACGCGGGGTTGAACACTGAAGCTTTCTTT. Its translation is CASSIDAGLNTEAFF. This chain uses TRBV19 with TRBJ1-1; D unresolved. Germline loops: CDR1 LNHDA, CDR2 SQIVND (reference sequence). Trimming cost V 0 bases and J 0 bases, with 8 bases left between them. The CDR3 is 15 amino acids.

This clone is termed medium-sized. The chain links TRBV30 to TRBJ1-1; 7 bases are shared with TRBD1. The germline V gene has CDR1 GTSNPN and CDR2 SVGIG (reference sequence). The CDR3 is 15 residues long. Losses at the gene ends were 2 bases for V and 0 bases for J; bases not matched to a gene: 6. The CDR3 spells CAWSTGAGMNTEAFF. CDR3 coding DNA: TGTGCCTGGAGTACAGGGGCGGGGATGAACACTGAAGCTTTCTTT. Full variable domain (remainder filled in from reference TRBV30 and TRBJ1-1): SQTIHQWPATLVQPVGSPLSLECTVEGTSNPNLYWYRQAAGRGLQLLFYSVGIGQISSEVPQNLSASRPQDRQFILSSKKLLLSDSGFYLCAWSTGAGMNTEAFFGQGTRLTVV.